This T cell receptor (beta chain) was documented in a study of shared clonotypes between healthy human individuals. Each donor was a Caucasian adult residing in Nashville, Tennessee. Sequenced by immunoSEQ multiplex PCR; TCRdb stores in-frame clones only, minus some. The data hold roughly 2.5 million clones, with more than 90% observed a single time. This CDR3 region has 14 residues. The germline gives CDR1 MNHNS, CDR2 SASEGT. With 7 bases removed from V and 3 bases from J, the gap between germline ends came to 16 bases. This clonotype was obtained from a man between 18 and 29 years old in good health. The sequencing sample was made of naive CD4+ T cells sorted from blood. Subset in this sample: CD45RA+ positively selected. V usage is TRBV6-1 and J usage is TRBJ2-7; no definite D call. This CDR3 is CASIKGYGDYEQYF. The CDR3 DNA reads as TGTGCCAGCATCAAAGGATACGGAGACTACGAGCAGTACTTC.